This T cell receptor (beta chain) derives from a study of T cell responses to AZD1222 COVID-19 vaccine. Study results and caveats: Regions 160-218 and 743-854 held dominance among vaccine-associated CD4 TCRs, which spanned spike. The sample set comprised mostly white British donors with more females, and clonal diversity was possibly underestimated. Unmutated variant regions are reportedly targeted by nearly half of spike-specific TCRs.

As for this clone: No antigen is known for it.

Sequencing was performed with immunoSEQ multiplex PCR; in TCRdb, only in-frame clones are kept and a portion is missing. The sample has about 67,000 clones; 80% to 90% are singletons. Both about-4-week and about-12-week second-dose recipients were combined. Germline V lookup: CDR1 MNHNY, CDR2 SVGAGI (reference sequence). This CDR3 has 12 amino acids. V lost 5 bases and J 5 bases, leaving 7 bases between the germline ends. The source material was peripheral blood, sampled 28 days after the second AZD1222 dose. The chain couples TRBV6-6 to TRBJ1-3, with D hard to call. The sequence was obtained from an adult who received the AZD1222 COVID-19 vaccine. The chain's CDR3 is CASSGFRNTIYF. The DNA for the CDR3 is TGTGCCAGCAGTGGATTTCGAAACACCATATATTTT.